The 14 T cell receptor beta chains reported below all come from one sample, sequenced in a study of cytomegalovirus exposure and HLA in healthy donors. 13 Jbeta primers and 60 Vbeta primers were used for the PCR. Only in-frame clones appear in the TCRdb table, and some are missing; sequencing was by immunoSEQ multiplex PCR. The sample lists 88,000 or so clones; roughly 65% were seen once. The sample taken for sequencing was PBMCs. The origin of the receptors is a male donor in good health and CMV-seropositive.

Notes on this clone: At one boundary the junction diverges from the germline segment, which might be a read error. The chain joins TRBV2 to TRBJ1-5, with 7 positions matching TRBD1. Germline loops: CDR1 SNHLY, CDR2 FYNNEI. There are 13 residues in the CDR3. The chain's CDR3 is CASCDRVNQPQHF. In DNA form, the CDR3 reads TGTGCCAGCTGTGACAGGGTAAATCAGCCCCAGCATTTT.

The chain combines TRBV5-1 with TRBJ2-1; 7 positions match TRBD2. In germline, CDR1 is SGHRS, CDR2 YFSETQ. V lost 4 bases, J lost 7 bases, and 14 bases stayed unmatched. The CDR3 length is 16 residues. In DNA form, the CDR3 reads TGCGCCAGCAGCCGGGGCGCTCTAGCGGAGGGGAATGAGCAGTTCTTC. Protein: CASSRGALAEGNEQFF.

This rearrangement joins TRBV2 to TRBJ2-3, with D possibly matching TRBD2 (7 bases). The V gene's germline CDR1 is SNHLY and CDR2 FYNNEI. The V end was cut by 7 bases, the J end by 6 bases, with 17 bases between. The length of the CDR3 is 14 residues. The CDR3 loop reads CASTLKGGGDTQYF. The CDR3 bases are TGTGCCAGCACCCTAAAGGGGGGAGGGGATACGCAGTATTTT.

This clone has just one count. The chain has TRBV5-4 and TRBJ1-2; D is unresolved. CDR1 and CDR2 (germline): SGHNT, YYREEE (reference sequence). Trimming removed 10 bases from V and 5 bases from J, with 21 bases in between. The CDR3 has 14 amino acids. The CDR3 nucleotides read TGTGCCTATAGCACTGTGGAGGCGGGGTATGGCTACACCTTC. Translating gives CAYSTVEAGYGYTF. The variable domain in full, completed from reference TRBV5-4 and TRBJ1-2, reads ETGVTQSPTHLIKTRGQQVTLRCSSQSGHNTVSWYQQALGQGPQFIFQYYREEENGRGNFPPRFSGLQFPNYSSELNVNALELDDSALYLCAYSTVEAGYGYTFGSGTRLTVV.

This clone turned up a few times. V gene TRBV14 combines with J gene TRBJ2-7; tentatively, D is TRBD1 (5 bases). CDR3 length: 15 amino acids. V was pared by 0 bases and J by 4 bases, with 13 bases between. Germline V gives CDR1 SGHDN, CDR2 FVKESK. CDR3 sequence reads: CASSQDLQGRYEQYF. The CDR3 DNA sequence: TGTGCCAGCAGCCAAGATTTGCAGGGAAGGTACGAGCAGTACTTC.

This clone has just a few counts. The chain joins TRBV18 to TRBJ1-2; the D gene is possibly TRBD1 (6 bases). The CDR3 consists of 15 residues. V was cut by 0 bases and J by 8 bases, with 16 bases left in between. The germline V gene encodes CDR1 KGHSH and CDR2 LQKENI. The CDR3 region is CASSPPRAGAGGYTF. CDR3 DNA sequence: TGTGCCAGCTCACCACCCAGGGCGGGGGCAGGAGGCTACACCTTC. The full variable domain, with the rest looked up from reference TRBV18 and TRBJ1-2, is NAGVMQNPRHLVRRRGQEARLRCSPMKGHSHVYWYRQLPEEGLKFMVYLQKENIIDESGMPKERFSAEFPKEGPSILRIQQVVRGDSAAYFCASSPPRAGAGGYTFGSGTRLTVV.

In DNA, the CDR3 is TGTGCCAGCAGCCGCGGGAGGGCCGGTCAAGAGACCCAGTACTTC. Its protein is CASSRGRAGQETQYF. The chain links TRBV7-8 to TRBJ2-5, with TRBD2 matching over 9 bases. This CDR3 has 15 amino acids. Germline CDR1 reads SGHVS; CDR2 reads FQNEAQ. The V gene end was trimmed by 5 bases and the J gene end by 2 bases; junction bases not matched to a gene: 6. Full variable domain (outside the CDR3, taken from reference TRBV7-8 and TRBJ2-5): GAGVSQSPRYKVAKRGQDVALRCDPISGHVSLFWYQQALGQGPEFLTYFQNEAQLDKSGLPSDRFFAERPEGSVSTLKIQRTQQEDSAVYLCASSRGRAGQETQYFGPGTRLLVL.

This clone was found once. The chain uses TRBV5-1 and TRBJ1-1; a possible D gene is TRBD1 (5 bases). The CDR3 sequence is 14 residues long. V lost 4 bases and J lost 5, with 15 bases in between. The germline gives CDR1 SGHRS, CDR2 YFSETQ. In DNA, the CDR3 is TGCGCCAGCAGCGGATCCCAGGGATTTACTGAAGCTTTCTTT. This sequence encodes CASSGSQGFTEAFF.

This chain links TRBV4-1 with TRBJ1-3; no definite D call. V lost 1 base and J 0 bases, leaving 7 bases between the germline ends. Germline V gives CDR1 MGHRA, CDR2 YSYEKL. The CDR3 consists of 15 residues. The CDR3 bases are TGCGCCAGCAGCCAAGGGCCCAGCTCTGGAAACACCATATATTTT. This translates into CASSQGPSSGNTIYF.

The gene calls are TRBV9 and TRBJ2-2; 10 bases agree with TRBD2. Trimming took 0 bases from V and 0 from J; bases not matched to a gene: 2. Germline lookup yields CDR1 SGDLS and CDR2 YYNGEE. This CDR3 spans 17 amino acids. CDR3 bases: TGTGCCAGCAGCGTAGTAGCGGGGGGTTCGAACACCGGGGAGCTGTTTTTT. Translation: CASSVVAGGSNTGELFF.

In its sample, this clone was seen a few times. The rearrangement uses TRBV4-3 and TRBJ2-7, with D possibly TRBD2 on 6 matching bases. The V gene's germline CDR1 is LGHNA and CDR2 YSLEER. The CDR3 spans 15 residues. With 3 bases removed from V and 6 bases from J, the gap between germline ends came to 18 bases. CDR3 coding DNA: TGCGCCAGCAGCCAGAGCCTGGGGACTCCTGTCGAGCAGTACTTC. The encoded protein is CASSQSLGTPVEQYF.

The rearrangement joins TRBV9 to TRBJ2-7, with a possible D match to TRBD2 (7 bases). The CDR3 has 15 amino acids. The germline V and J ends were trimmed by 3 bases and 3 bases, with 16 bases remaining between them. Germline CDR1 is SGDLS and CDR2 is YYNGEE. The CDR3 DNA follows: TGTGCCAGCAGCGGGGGCGGGGGCTCCCTCTACGAGCAGTACTTC. Its translation is CASSGGGGSLYEQYF. Complete variable domain (other parts from reference TRBV9 and TRBJ2-7): DSGVTQTPKHLITATGQRVTLRCSPRSGDLSVYWYQQSLDQGLQFLIQYYNGEERAKGNILERFSAQQFPDLHSELNLSSLELGDSALYFCASSGGGGSLYEQYFGPGTRLTVT.

This clone was picked up a small number of times. The V call is TRBV19, the J call TRBJ1-2, with TRBD1 as a possible D gene (5 bases). Deletions cut 3 bases from V and 5 bases from J, with 19 bases between. Germline V gene sequence: CDR1 LNHDA, CDR2 SQIVND (reference sequence). The CDR3 sequence is 16 residues long. The CDR3 DNA reads TGTGCCAGTAGTATCTTCACAGGCGGCCCAGGGTATGGCTACACCTTC. Protein sequence: CASSIFTGGPGYGYTF.

This clone was found a few times. This chain joins TRBV6-5 and TRBJ1-6; TRBD1 aligns across 7 bases. CDR1 is MNHEY, CDR2 SVGAGI, per germline. The CDR3 has 15 residues. After removal of 0 bases from V and 5 bases from J, the junction contained 1 base not matched to a gene. The CDR3, as DNA: TGTGCCAGCAGTTACTCGGGGACAGATAATTCACCCCTCCACTTT. It is translated as CASSYSGTDNSPLHF.